This T cell receptor (beta chain) stems from a study of blood T cell repertoires in COVID-19. Study-wide context: Samples came from the United States, Italy and Spain, spanning acute and convalescent COVID-19.

Per the germline V gene, CDR1 is KGHDR and CDR2 is SFDVKD. This CDR3 comprises 15 residues. V was trimmed by 7 bases and J by 3 bases, leaving 14 bases between them. Sequencing was performed with immunoSEQ multiplex PCR; in TCRdb, only in-frame clones are kept and a portion is missing. The table includes under 250,000 clones, under 90% detected once. Material: peripheral blood. The clonotype was recovered from a man in his fifties or sixties who had recovered from COVID-19. The chain carries TRBV24-1 and TRBJ2-2; a weak D match, TRBD1 (6 bases). The CDR3 DNA is TGTGCCACCAGCCCGCTTCAGGGGCACACCGGGGAGCTGTTTTTT. Translation: CATSPLQGHTGELFF.